The next 24 T cell receptor beta chains were all read from a single sample in a study of identical twins. One entry per CDR3 protein, called by TCRdb with MiXCR from the 5' RACE reads. The data contain under 450,000 distinct CDR3 sequences, roughly 18% of them seen just once; the ten biggest clones take up around 10%. Sequenced input: naive T cells sorted from blood. The receptors come from a man aged 50-60 years in good health.

V is TRBV3-1 and J is TRBJ1-6; D is ambiguous. Trimming left V 0 bases short and J 9 bases short, with 9 bases between. CDR1 and CDR2 from the germline V gene are LGHDT and YNNKEL (reference sequence). The CDR3 sequence is 14 residues long. The CDR3 reads CASSQERYFSPLHF. CDR3 nucleotide sequence: TGTGCCAGCAGCCAAGAAAGGTATTTTTCACCCCTCCACTTT. Full variable domain (rest looked up from reference TRBV3-1 and TRBJ1-6): DTAVSQTPKYLVTQMGNDKSIKCEQNLGHDTMYWYKQDSKKFLKIMFSYNNKELIINETVPNRFSPKSPDKAHLNLHINSLELGDSAVYFCASSQERYFSPLHFGNGTRLTVT.

The gene calls are TRBV20-1 and TRBJ2-1; 10 nucleotides agree with TRBD2. The CDR3 loop spans 17 amino acids. In germline, CDR1 is DFQATT, CDR2 SNEGSKA (reference sequence). V lost 0 bases to trimming and J lost 2 bases; unmatched junction nucleotides: 7. Here the CDR3 DNA reads TGCAGTGCTAGAGACGGGGTAGCGGGAGGAACCTACAATGAGCAGTTCTTC. It encodes CSARDGVAGGTYNEQFF.

The chain is built from TRBV28 and TRBJ2-1; D remains unclear. CDR3 length: 16 residues. The germline V and J ends were trimmed by 3 bases and 0 bases, with 12 bases remaining between them. From germline, CDR1 is MDHEN and CDR2 SYDVKM. In DNA, the CDR3 is TGTGCCAGCAGTTTCCACGCCCGAAGCTCCTACAATGAGCAGTTCTTC. Translation gives CASSFHARSSYNEQFF.

In the case of this clonotype: Here the CDR3 omits its conserved ending phenylalanine or tryptophan, so a read error is the likely source. The V and J genes are TRBV4-3 and TRBJ2-3; D is possibly TRBD1 (6 bases). The V end was cut by 3 bases, the J end by 7 bases, with 14 bases between. The CDR3 extends over 14 amino acids. CDR1 and CDR2 (germline): LGHNA, YSLEER. CDR3 DNA sequence: TGCGCCAGCAGCCATCTCGTACAGGGACATACGCAGTATATT. It specifies CASSHLVQGHTQYI.

This rearrangement joins TRBV4-3 to TRBJ2-7; 7 nucleotides match TRBD2. The germline V gene has CDR1 LGHNA and CDR2 YSLEER. CDR3 length equals 16 residues. Trimming cost V 4 bases and J 5 bases; bases outside gene matches: 14. Written as DNA, the CDR3 is TGCGCCAGCAGCCCCTCCCCGGGGCGGGAGTTTCACGAGCAGTACTTC. As protein: CASSPSPGREFHEQYF.

This sequence joins TRBV3-1 and TRBJ2-3; perhaps TRBD2 as D (5 bases). Trimming shortened V by 5 bases and J by 7 bases, and 13 bases separated the two germline ends. From germline, CDR1 is LGHDT and CDR2 YNNKEL (reference sequence). The CDR3 has 13 residues. CDR3 protein: CASSEGDEHTQYF. CDR3 DNA: TGTGCCAGCAGCGAGGGCGACGAGCATACGCAGTATTTT.

The rearrangement joins TRBV20-1 to TRBJ2-7; the D gene is possibly TRBD1 (6 bases). Germline CDR1 reads DFQATT; CDR2 reads SNEGSKA (reference sequence). The CDR3 consists of 13 residues. The V end lost 4 bases, the J end lost 3 bases, and 13 bases lay between the germline ends. In DNA form, the CDR3 reads TGCAGTGCTATACAGGGCTGGGACTACGAGCAGTACTTC. Translating it yields CSAIQGWDYEQYF.

Only a few counts were recorded for this clonotype. A read error may account for a junction end that differs from germline. The chain couples TRBV7-6 to TRBJ2-5; 9 bases are a match to TRBD2. Germline assignment: CDR1 SGHVS and CDR2 FNYEAQ. The CDR3 spans 13 residues. CDR3 DNA: TGTGCCAGCAGCATAGCGGGGGCGGAGACCCAGTACTTC. Protein product: CASSIAGAETQYF.

This clonotype showed up many times. The rearrangement uses TRBV29-1 and TRBJ2-5; D not resolved. Trimming pared 6 bases from V and 5 bases from J, leaving 19 bases between. Germline V CDR1 and CDR2: SQVTM, ANQGSEA. The CDR3 loop spans 14 amino acids. The CDR3 loop reads CSVVLNHVGETQYF. The CDR3 region has the DNA TGCAGCGTCGTCTTGAACCATGTGGGGGAGACCCAGTACTTC. Using reference TRBV29-1 and TRBJ2-5 for the parts outside the CDR3, the full variable domain is SAVISQKPSRDICQRGTSLTIQCQVDSQVTMMFWYRQQPGQSLTLIATANQGSEATYESGFVIDKFPISRPNLTFSTLTVSNMSPEDSSIYLCSVVLNHVGETQYFGPGTRLLVL.

The V call is TRBV6-2 or TRBV6-3, the J call TRBJ1-1; TRBD1 might be the D (6 bases). V lost 5 bases and J 4 bases, leaving 17 bases between the germline ends. CDR3 size: 15 residues. From germline, CDR1 is MNHEY and CDR2 SVGEGT. This CDR3 is CASSDLSGASTEAFF. CDR3 coding DNA: TGTGCCAGCAGTGACCTATCGGGGGCCAGCACTGAAGCTTTCTTT.

This clonotype occurred many times. This sequence joins TRBV6-2 or TRBV6-3 and TRBJ2-1, with 7 bases aligning to TRBD1. The CDR3 covers 13 residues. V lost 0 bases to trimming and J lost 13 bases; unmatched junction nucleotides: 6. Germline CDR1 reads MNHEY; CDR2 reads SVGEGT. The CDR3, as DNA: TGTGCCAGCAGTTACTCAGGGGGCTCTGGTCAGTTCTTC. Translation gives CASSYSGGSGQFF.

This chain uses TRBV5-1 with TRBJ2-1; TRBD2 agrees at 13 bases. The germline V gene encodes CDR1 SGHRS and CDR2 YFSETQ. The trim removed 4 bases at V and 6 bases at J, leaving 7 bases unmatched. CDR3 length equals 16 residues. The CDR3 DNA reads as TGCGCCAGCAGCCCCCCGGGACTAGCGGGAATCAATGAGCAGTTCTTC. Translating gives CASSPPGLAGINEQFF.

This clonotype was found a few times. V gene TRBV28 combines with J gene TRBJ2-3; TRBD2 matches at 11 bases. Germline CDR1 MDHEN, CDR2 SYDVKM. The length of the CDR3 is 19 residues. The V and J ends lost 4 bases and 6 bases, in that order; junction bases with no gene match: 18. CDR3 protein: CASSSFKLTSGAKRDTQYF. CDR3 DNA sequence: TGTGCCAGCAGTTCCTTTAAATTGACTAGCGGGGCTAAAAGGGATACGCAGTATTTT.

This clonotype was recorded a few times. The chain uses TRBV14 and TRBJ1-2; D gene uncertain. Deletions cut 4 bases from V and 6 bases from J, with 15 bases between. CDR1 and CDR2 (germline): SGHDN, FVKESK. The CDR3 length is 14 residues. The CDR3 coding sequence is TGTGCCAGCAGCCCGAGCGGACGGCCCCATGGCTACACCTTC. Its translation: CASSPSGRPHGYTF.

The CDR3 nucleotides read TGTGCCAGCAGTTTATCCCCGAGGGCGACCCAGTACTTC. Encoded protein: CASSLSPRATQYF. This rearrangement joins TRBV27 to TRBJ2-5, with D perhaps matching TRBD2 (5 bases). V lost 0 bases and J lost 7, with 9 bases in between. Germline assignment: CDR1 MNHEY and CDR2 SMNVEV (reference sequence). This CDR3 contains 13 residues.

The chain recombines TRBV5-1 with TRBJ2-2; 10 nucleotides match TRBD2. Germline CDR1 reads SGHRS; CDR2 reads YFSETQ. The V gene end was trimmed by 3 bases and the J gene end by 5 bases; junction bases not matched to a gene: 13. The CDR3 consists of 18 residues. CDR3 amino acids: CASSSTSGHLLGTGELFF. The CDR3 region has the DNA TGCGCCAGCAGCTCGACTAGCGGGCACCTCCTGGGGACCGGGGAGCTGTTTTTT.

The J gene is TRBJ2-3, the V gene TRBV9; 13 nucleotides line up with TRBD2. The V and J ends lost 0 bases and 5 bases, in that order; junction bases with no gene match: 15. This CDR3 contains 20 residues. Germline loops: CDR1 SGDLS, CDR2 YYNGEE. The DNA of the CDR3 is TGTGCCAGCAGCGTAGGGACAGGTGAAGGACTAGCGGGAGAGCAAGATACGCAGTATTTT. Protein: CASSVGTGEGLAGEQDTQYF.

This clonotype was detected only a few times. This sequence joins TRBV4-2 and TRBJ2-3, with 9 bases aligning to TRBD2. Germline loops: CDR1 LGHNA, CDR2 YNFKEQ. The CDR3 covers 15 residues. V shed 1 base, J shed 2 bases, and the junction held 1 base outside the gene matches. DNA of the CDR3: TGTGCCAGCAGCCAAGGACTAGCGGACACAGATACGCAGTATTTT. It codes for CASSQGLADTDTQYF.

This clonotype was counted ten times or more. The chain joins TRBV12-3 or TRBV12-4 to TRBJ2-2; weak D call: TRBD2 (7 bases). Trimming shortened V by 6 bases and J by 2 bases, and 16 bases separated the two germline ends. The CDR3 is 16 residues long. The DNA for the CDR3 is TGTGCCAGCAGATTGGGGGGGGGCTTAAACACCGGGGAGCTGTTTTTT. Amino acids: CASRLGGGLNTGELFF.

This clonotype was counted between two and nine times. The V and J genes are TRBV5-1 and TRBJ2-7; perhaps TRBD1 as D (5 bases). This CDR3 is built from 15 residues. V lost 6 bases and J lost 4, with 20 bases in between. Germline V lookup: CDR1 SGHRS, CDR2 YFSETQ. CDR3 region: CASTTWKGEGYEQYF. For the CDR3, the DNA is TGCGCCAGCACCACTTGGAAAGGGGAAGGGTACGAGCAGTACTTC.

This chain connects TRBV10-3 to TRBJ2-3, with 9 bases identical to TRBD1. Unmatched junction bases numbered 5, after V lost 6 bases and J lost 1 base. This CDR3 spans 15 amino acids. Germline CDR1 and CDR2: ENHRY and SYGVKD. The CDR3 loop reads CAISRTGEGTDTQYF. Here the CDR3 DNA reads TGTGCCATCAGCCGGACAGGGGAGGGCACAGATACGCAGTATTTT.

The chain is built from TRBV6-5 and TRBJ1-1; D call uncertain. Germline lookup yields CDR1 MNHEY and CDR2 SVGAGI. This CDR3 is 15 amino acids long. Trimming took off 2 bases at V and 4 bases at J, with 14 bases between the two ends. CDR3 loop: CASSYGPAGGTEAFF. CDR3 sequence (DNA): TGTGCCAGCAGTTACGGTCCGGCGGGTGGCACTGAAGCTTTCTTT.

V usage is TRBV6-2 or TRBV6-3 and J usage is TRBJ2-7, with D hard to call. This CDR3 comprises 11 residues. V lost 11 bases to trimming and J lost 0 bases, with 8 bases between them. Germline V lookup: CDR1 MNHEY, CDR2 SVGEGT. The CDR3 region is CAATNSYEQYF. The CDR3 DNA follows: TGTGCCGCCACCAACTCCTACGAGCAGTACTTC.

With regard to this clonotype: The junction departs from the called germline gene at one end, perhaps through a read error. The genes are TRBV6-1 and TRBJ2-1, with D perhaps assigned TRBD1 or TRBD2 (5 bases each). The CDR3 runs to 15 residues. Germline V gene lookup returns CDR1 MNHNS and CDR2 SASEGT. The CDR3 nucleotides are TGTGCCAGCACGCCGCCCGGGGCAGTTTCGGTACCGGTCTACTTC. Its protein product is CASTPPGAVSVPVYF.